The clone carrying this TCR beta chain was recorded a few times. Sequenced by immunoSEQ multiplex PCR; TCRdb stores in-frame clones only, minus some. The sample carries around 2,500 clones, 65% to 80% recorded once. The CDR3 extends over 14 amino acids. The J segment lost 11 bases and the V segment lost 6 bases, leaving 13 bases of the junction unmatched. CDR1 is MNHEY and CDR2 is SVGAGI in the germline V gene. The data derive from a study of immune cell composition in non-small cell lung cancer. J is TRBJ1-2 and V is TRBV6-5; 9 positions match TRBD1. The origin of this receptor is a human donor with non-small cell lung cancer. Material for sequencing was lung tumor tissue. The CDR3 loop is CASRTPGTGFGYTF. The CDR3 nucleotides read TGTGCCAGCAGAACTCCCGGGACAGGGTTCGGATACACCTTC.